One and the same sample provided the 19 T cell receptor beta chains below, sequenced in a study of blood T cell repertoires in COVID-19. TCRdb keeps only in-frame clones here, not all; method: immunoSEQ multiplex PCR. This sample yields some 250,000 clones, of which around 89% are seen a single time; 8% to 10% belongs to the top ten. Specimen: PBMCs or T cells enriched from blood (not recorded which). These receptors originate from a man aged 40-49 years who had recovered from COVID-19.

This clone appeared a single time. The chain carries TRBV5-1 and TRBJ2-6; D call uncertain. Trimming took 4 bases from V and 0 from J, leaving 14 bases between them. Germline assignment: CDR1 SGHRS and CDR2 YFSETQ. This CDR3 is built from 17 residues. The CDR3 nucleotides read TGCGCCAGCAGCCTTACCGCAGGTAGCTCTGGGGCCAACGTCCTGACTTTC. Its protein is CASSLTAGSSGANVLTF.

This clone was found a few times. The sample contains more than one DNA sequence encoding this CDR3. This chain connects TRBV7-2 to TRBJ1-5; D is perhaps TRBD1 (5 bases). Trimming stripped 2 bases from V and 2 bases from J, with 7 bases between. The CDR3 is 14 residues long. The V gene's germline CDR1 is SGHTA and CDR2 FQGNSA. As DNA, the CDR3 is TGTGCCAGCAGCTTACAGGGTGGCAATCAGCCCCAGCATTTT. This translates into CASSLQGGNQPQHF.

The V gene is TRBV10-1, the J gene TRBJ2-5, with a possible D match to TRBD2 (5 bases). This CDR3 region has 14 residues. V lost 0 bases and J 2 bases, leaving 7 bases between the germline ends. The germline V gene has CDR1 WNHNN and CDR2 SYGVQD (reference sequence). In nucleotides, the CDR3 is TGCGCCAGCAGTGAGTCGCCGGGGCAAGAGACCCAGTACTTC. Amino acid sequence: CASSESPGQETQYF.

This clone was counted a single time. This sequence joins TRBV27 and TRBJ1-1; TRBD1 matches 8 bases. The germline V gene encodes CDR1 MNHEY and CDR2 SMNVEV (reference sequence). The CDR3 length is 17 residues. The J segment lost 0 bases and the V segment lost 5 bases, leaving 11 bases of the junction unmatched. The CDR3 DNA sequence: TGTGCCAGCAGTCGTCCGGGACAGGACCTAATGAACACTGAAGCTTTCTTT. This sequence encodes CASSRPGQDLMNTEAFF.

J is TRBJ1-4 and V is TRBV11-2; D might be TRBD1 (6 bases). V lost 3 bases and J 6 bases, leaving 14 bases between the germline ends. This CDR3 comprises 15 residues. The germline V gene has CDR1 SGHAT and CDR2 FQNNGV. The CDR3 region has the DNA TGTGCCAGCAGCTTTCGAGGGACATCCGATGAAAAACTGTTTTTT. It translates to CASSFRGTSDEKLFF.

CDR3 amino acids: CASRSGGANNEKLFF. CDR3 DNA: TGTGCCAGTAGGTCAGGGGGAGCAAATAATGAAAAACTGTTTTTT. The chain is built from TRBV19 and TRBJ1-4, with 7 bases identical to TRBD1. This CDR3 is 15 amino acids long. J was trimmed by 4 bases and V by 6 bases; bases with no gene match: 8. Germline CDR1 reads LNHDA; CDR2 reads SQIVND (reference sequence).

This chain joins TRBV19 and TRBJ1-4, with TRBD1 identical over 9 bases. Germline CDR1 LNHDA, CDR2 SQIVND (reference sequence). The J segment lost 5 bases and the V segment lost 11 bases, leaving 9 bases of the junction unmatched. The CDR3 extends over 14 amino acids. The CDR3 here is CAAAEGTGNEKLFF. The CDR3 DNA sequence: TGTGCCGCTGCCGAGGGGACAGGGAATGAAAAACTGTTTTTT.

The chain links TRBV5-1 to TRBJ1-2, with 9 bases aligning to TRBD1. V lost 4 bases and J lost 0; bases outside the gene matches: 10. The CDR3 runs 17 residues. Germline loops: CDR1 SGHRS, CDR2 YFSETQ. The CDR3 region has the DNA TGCGCCAGCAGCACGGGGGGACAGGGACCTGCTAACTATGGCTACACCTTC. Translation: CASSTGGQGPANYGYTF.

The rearrangement uses TRBV25-1 and TRBJ1-4, with D perhaps TRBD1 (5 bases). CDR1 and CDR2 (germline): MGHDK, SYGVNS. CDR3 size: 14 residues. Trimming stripped 7 bases from V and 7 bases from J, with 16 bases between. The CDR3 DNA reads as TGTGCCAGCACCGGAACCAGGGTGGGTGAAAAACTGTTTTTT. Its protein is CASTGTRVGEKLFF.

The chain has TRBV6-5 and TRBJ2-7, with 8 positions matching TRBD1. V was pared by 0 bases and J by 6 bases, with 1 base of the junction left unmatched. Germline lookup yields CDR1 MNHEY and CDR2 SVGAGI. This CDR3 is built from 13 residues. The CDR3 sequence: CASSYSTGGEQYF. The DNA for the CDR3 is TGTGCCAGCAGTTACTCAACAGGGGGCGAGCAGTACTTC.

The rearrangement joins TRBV19 to TRBJ2-7; TRBD1 matches 8 bases. Germline values: CDR1 LNHDA, CDR2 SQIVND (reference sequence). CDR3 length: 15 residues. V gave up 5 bases and J gave up 5 bases; unmatched junction bases: 11. The CDR3 nucleotides are TGTGCCAGTAGTCCCCCGAGACAGGGGTCCCACGAGCAGTACTTC. It is translated as CASSPPRQGSHEQYF.

The chain joins TRBV28 to TRBJ1-4; D might be TRBD1 (6 bases). CDR1 and CDR2 from the germline V gene are MDHEN and SYDVKM. The CDR3 extends over 13 amino acids. The ends were cut back, 4 bases at V and 7 bases at J, with 10 bases in the middle. CDR3: CASSWDKGEKLFF. DNA of the CDR3: TGTGCCAGCAGTTGGGACAAGGGTGAAAAACTGTTTTTT.

The chain uses TRBV7-8 and TRBJ1-5, with 9 nucleotides matching TRBD1. The CDR3 contains 14 residues. J lost 1 base, V lost 10 bases, and 5 bases had no gene match. Germline CDR1 and CDR2: SGHVS and FQNEAQ. Written as DNA, the CDR3 is TGTGCCACCTCGACAGGGGGAAGCAATCAGCCCCAGCATTTT. This translates into CATSTGGSNQPQHF.

J is TRBJ1-2 and V is TRBV18; 7 nucleotides agree with TRBD1. The CDR3 sequence is 14 residues long. The V and J ends lost 2 bases and 8 bases, in that order; junction bases with no gene match: 8. CDR1 and CDR2 (germline): KGHSH, LQKENI. CDR3 nucleotide sequence: TGTGCCAGCTCACCAGGGATAACAGGGGAAGGCTACACCTTC. This gives the protein CASSPGITGEGYTF.

V and J are TRBV23-1 and TRBJ2-7; 7 bases match TRBD1. TRBV23-1 is marked as an open reading frame, function uncertain. This CDR3 region has 17 residues. Germline trimming cut 2 bases from V and 3 bases from J; bases unmatched to any gene: 13. This CDR3 reads CASSQNPLRDRVYEQYF. The CDR3 bases are TGCGCCAGCAGTCAAAATCCCCTCCGAGACAGGGTCTACGAGCAGTACTTC.

The rearrangement uses TRBV24-1 and TRBJ1-3; D not certain. The CDR3 contains 15 residues. Looked up from germline, CDR1 is KGHDR and CDR2 is SFDVKD. The ends were cut back, 4 bases at V and 9 bases at J, with 18 bases in the middle. CDR3 loop: CATSDMRVEVSTIYF. As DNA, the CDR3 is TGTGCCACCAGTGACATGAGGGTAGAAGTCAGCACCATATATTTT.

V is TRBV5-1 and J is TRBJ1-1; 10 positions match TRBD1. This CDR3 is built from 15 residues. Trimming took 0 bases from V and 5 from J; bases not matched to a gene: 4. Germline assignment: CDR1 SGHRS and CDR2 YFSETQ. The CDR3 reads CASSLAGQGDTEAFF. In DNA, the CDR3 is TGCGCCAGCAGCTTGGCAGGACAGGGGGATACTGAAGCTTTCTTT.

In this sample, this clone turned up once. V usage is TRBV19 and J usage is TRBJ2-3, with TRBD1 matching 7 bases. The trim removed 3 bases at V and 3 bases at J, leaving 9 bases unmatched. CDR1 and CDR2 from the germline V gene are LNHDA and SQIVND (reference sequence). The CDR3 covers 16 residues. CDR3 nucleotide sequence: TGTGCCAGTAGTATCGTCAGGGGGATTGGGACAGATACGCAGTATTTT. Protein product: CASSIVRGIGTDTQYF.

This rearrangement joins TRBV19 to TRBJ2-2, with D tentatively TRBD2 (5 bases). The germline V gene encodes CDR1 LNHDA and CDR2 SQIVND (reference sequence). V was shortened by 5 bases and J by 0 bases, with 19 bases between the two germline ends. The CDR3 loop spans 18 amino acids. The CDR3 nucleotides are TGTGCCAGTAGTCCCGTCCAAAGACGGAGGCCGAACACCGGGGAGCTGTTTTTT. This codes for CASSPVQRRRPNTGELFF.